This TCR beta chain was obtained from a study of T cell repertoires in cytomegalovirus infection. Turning to the study itself: Both CMV infection and a matching HLA type were indicated by public TCR beta signatures. General observations from the study: HLA-C-restricted TCR beta clonotypes specific for CMV led the ex vivo response.

As regards this clonotype: Its antigen is currently unknown.

Germline lookup yields CDR1 MGHRA and CDR2 YSYEKL. The CDR3 spans 15 residues. Trimming stripped 4 bases from V and 1 base from J, with 13 bases between. TCRdb recomputed calls from the reads with MiXCR, one row per CDR3 protein. The profile shows approximately 310,000 distinct CDR3 sequences, roughly 25% of them singletons. This chain links TRBV4-1 with TRBJ1-1; D possibly corresponds to TRBD1 (6 bases). This sequence originates from a human donor in good health (CMV status not recorded). Some clones in this sample may be carry-over from other donors' samples. The sample consisted of cultured PBMCs, taken from culture after CMV antigen stimulation. CDR3 in amino acids: CASSLLGQKNTEAFF. In DNA, the CDR3 is TGCGCCAGCAGCCTTCTCGGACAGAAGAACACTGAAGCTTTCTTT.